This note documents a single T cell receptor (beta chain) sequence. What it recognizes is unknown. With 6 bases clipped from V and 4 bases from J, the junction kept 9 bases outside the gene matches. The CDR3 contains 16 residues. Germline assignment: CDR1 LNHDA and CDR2 SQIVND (reference sequence). These data are taken from a study of cytomegalovirus exposure and HLA in healthy donors. Study-level information: The roughly 700 first-cohort repertoires shared a platform with the 120 or so validation repertoires, as reported in a later analysis. General observations from the study: TCR beta chains numbering 164 were designated cytomegalovirus-associated. The classifier, whose performance was assessed in both the original and validation cohorts, reportedly diagnosed cytomegalovirus status with high specificity and sensitivity.

Only in-frame clones appear in the TCRdb table, and some are missing; sequencing was by immunoSEQ multiplex PCR. Here the sample spans 95,000 to 120,000 clones, 95% being singletons. It was the approximately 130-subject validation cohort, separate from the roughly 700-subject first cohort, to which the donors belonged. The sequencing sample was made of PBMCs. This chain links TRBV19 with TRBJ2-3; TRBD2 matches at 11 bases. This clonotype was sampled from a young woman in good health and CMV-seronegative. The CDR3 here is CASSLSSGGMADTQYF. In DNA, the CDR3 is TGTGCCAGTAGCCTCTCTAGCGGGGGGATGGCAGATACGCAGTATTTT. Full variable domain (rest looked up from reference TRBV19 and TRBJ2-3): DGGITQSPKYLFRKEGQNVTLSCEQNLNHDAMYWYRQDPGQGLRLIYYSQIVNDFQKGDIAEGYSVSREKKESFPLTVTSAQKNPTAFYLCASSLSSGGMADTQYFGPGTRLTVL.